The clone carrying this TCR beta chain has at least ten counts. Its target is unknown. Each patient was aged 18 to 65 and had newly diagnosed hyperthyroidism of under 2 months' duration. CDR3 length: 13 residues. With 3 bases removed from V and 5 bases from J, the gap between germline ends came to 8 bases. CDR1 is SGHRS, CDR2 YFSETQ, per germline. From RNA transcripts, TCR beta CDR3 regions were amplified. Primed by the HTBI set, a first-round RT-PCR was run on the TCR CDR3. TCRdb recomputed calls from the multiplex PCR reads with MiXCR, one row per CDR3 protein. This sample has around 450,000 distinct CDR3 sequences, with approximately 14% found just once. The sample belongs to a study of T cells in Graves' hyperthyroidism and ophthalmopathy. Study outcomes and limitations: In the blood, most expanded thyroid clonotypes above 0.001 appeared as well.

The TCR comes from a young woman with Graves' hyperthyroidism. This chain links TRBV5-1 with TRBJ1-4; D not resolved. Sequencing was done on a sample of blood. As DNA, the CDR3 is TGCGCCAGCAGCTCAGACAACAATGAAAAACTGTTTTTT. This encodes CASSSDNNEKLFF.